This record covers a single T cell receptor beta chain. What it binds is unknown. Healthy individuals who donated bone marrow served as the donors. The sample belongs to a study of cytomegalovirus exposure and HLA in healthy donors. Study results and caveats: In a later analysis, several top co-occurrence clusters appeared linked to parvovirus B19, influenza, CMV and Epstein-Barr virus.

Germline V CDR1 and CDR2: LNHDA, SQIVND (reference sequence). Trimming stripped 2 bases from V and 4 bases from J, with 11 bases between. The CDR3 runs 14 residues. The primer mix had 60 Vbeta and 13 Jbeta primers. Data came from immunoSEQ multiplex PCR; TCRdb stores just in-frame clones and leaves some out. The data show around 170,000 clones, approximately 80% seen once. The chain recombines TRBV19 with TRBJ1-2, with unresolved D. Sequenced input: PBMCs. The sequence derives from a man aged 18 to 29 in good health and CMV-seronegative. CDR3 coding DNA: TGTGCCAGTAGTATATCAGATACATCCTATGGCTACACCTTC. It codes for CASSISDTSYGYTF.